The T cell receptor beta chain under discussion was sequenced for a study of CD8 T cells in Susac syndrome. cDNA came from about 0.5 to 1 ug RNA primed by random hexamers. From the immunoSEQ multiplex PCR reads, TCRdb called clonotypes with MiXCR, one entry per CDR3 protein. The top ten hold 0.21% of the sample, which has 120,000 or so distinct CDR3 sequences, around 96% seen once. In germline, CDR1 is SNHLY, CDR2 FYNNEI. The CDR3 consists of 13 residues. Trimming took off 6 bases at V and 4 bases at J, with 12 bases between the two ends. It was negative isolation that provided the CD8+ and CD4+ T cells, whereas TEMRA cells were enriched by FACS.

J is TRBJ1-2 and V is TRBV2, with D hard to call. The clonotype was recovered from a human donor with Susac syndrome. The specimen was CD8+ T cells from PBMCs. For the CDR3, the DNA is TGTGCCAGCAGCCCTACAGATTCCTATGGCTACACCTTC. Translated: CASSPTDSYGYTF.